This T cell receptor beta chain was captured in a study of shared T cell receptors in the human thymus. V lost 5 bases, J lost 8 bases, and 14 bases stayed unmatched. Germline V lookup: CDR1 LGHNT, CDR2 FRNRAP. The CDR3 extends over 15 amino acids. The method was immunoSEQ multiplex PCR; TCRdb's version includes in-frame clones alone and lacks a portion of them. The sample lists about 660,000 clones, roughly 86% occurring once. The data also belong to a second study, concerning human thymus T cells. This second report adds: It was healthy Finnish infants having corrective surgery for congenital heart defects who were the donors. Thymic tissue was derived from resections collected during corrective heart surgery. Thymic and blood repertoires seemed to show skewed V and J gene use.

The chain couples TRBV12-5 to TRBJ1-2, with 7 positions matching TRBD1. This receptor was identified in a boy under two years old with a congenital heart defect. Sequencing used thymocytes. The CDR3 loop reads CASGAWEKGARGYTF. CDR3 sequence (DNA): TGTGCTAGTGGTGCCTGGGAGAAGGGGGCGAGGGGCTACACCTTC.